One and the same sample provided the 15 T cell receptor beta chains below, sequenced in a study of blood T cell repertoires in COVID-19. The table came from immunoSEQ multiplex PCR; TCRdb's copy has only in-frame clones and leaves some out. The table has roughly 500,000 clones, about 88% seen once. The sample comprised PBMCs or T cells enriched from blood (not recorded which). These receptors all come from a woman aged 55-70 years who had recovered from COVID-19.

The chain joins TRBV19 to TRBJ1-2; TRBD1 matches 12 bases. From germline, CDR1 is LNHDA and CDR2 SQIVND (reference sequence). Trimming removed 7 bases from V and 4 bases from J; junction bases left unmatched: 10. The CDR3 length is 16 residues. Here the CDR3 reads CASTRDRGREAYGYTF. CDR3 DNA sequence: TGTGCCAGTACCCGGGACAGGGGGCGCGAGGCCTATGGCTACACCTTC.

This clone was detected once. The chain has TRBV7-8 and TRBJ1-2; 8 nucleotides match TRBD1. The junction had 3 bases not matched to a gene; V was cut back by 2 bases and J by 7 bases. Germline V gene data show CDR1 as SGHVS and CDR2 as FQNEAQ. CDR3 size: 13 residues. CDR3 nucleotide sequence: TGTGCCAGCAGCTTACCAGGGGGCTTTGGCTACACCTTC. This sequence encodes CASSLPGGFGYTF.

This chain connects TRBV4-1 to TRBJ1-5; unclear D gene. V was pared by 1 base and J by 2 bases, with 9 bases between. In germline, CDR1 is MGHRA, CDR2 YSYEKL. This CDR3 contains 15 residues. In DNA, the CDR3 is TGCGCCAGCAGCCAAGTCCTCAGTGGCAATCAGCCCCAGCATTTT. Protein product: CASSQVLSGNQPQHF.

The chain couples TRBV4-2 to TRBJ2-5, with TRBD2 matching over 10 bases. Per germline, CDR1 LGHNA and CDR2 YNFKEQ. V trimming: 1 base; J trimming: 3 bases; junction bases outside the gene matches: 5. The CDR3 totals 16 residues. CDR3 sequence reads: CASSQGVSGGEETQYF. CDR3 bases: TGTGCCAGCAGCCAAGGGGTCAGCGGGGGGGAAGAGACCCAGTACTTC.

Comment on this clone: Germline and junction disagree at one end, which may indicate a read error. V is TRBV15 and J is TRBJ1-4, with D unresolved. From germline, CDR1 is LNHNV and CDR2 YYDKDF (reference sequence). The CDR3 covers 13 residues. The CDR3 region is CATSRDTEGKRIF. In DNA, the CDR3 is TGTGCCACCAGCAGAGATACGGAGGGAAAACGTATTTTT. The variable domain in full, completed from reference TRBV15 and TRBJ1-4, reads DAMVIQNPRYQVTQFGKPVTLSCSQTLNHNVMYWYQQKSSQAPKLLFHYYDKDFNNEADTPDNFQSRRPNTSFCFLDIRSPGLGDTAMYLCATSRDTEGKRIFGSGTQLSVL.

The chain recombines TRBV5-5 with TRBJ2-7; a weak D match, TRBD1 (6 bases). CDR3 length: 14 amino acids. Trimming stripped 0 bases from V and 0 bases from J, with 7 bases between. Germline V gives CDR1 SGHKS, CDR2 YYEKEE (reference sequence). The chain's CDR3 is CASSLAGASYEQYF. For the CDR3, the DNA is TGTGCCAGCAGCTTGGCAGGGGCCTCCTACGAGCAGTACTTC.

This clone has a single count. The V gene is TRBV18, the J gene TRBJ1-4, with D maybe TRBD1 (5 bases). The CDR3 contains 15 residues. Germline loops: CDR1 KGHSH, CDR2 LQKENI. Trimming pared 2 bases from V and 5 bases from J, leaving 12 bases between. CDR3 bases: TGTGCCAGCTCACCAAGGGGAGGTACGAATGAAAAACTGTTTTTT. It yields the protein CASSPRGGTNEKLFF. Together with reference TRBV18 and TRBJ1-4, the CDR3 gives the full variable domain: NAGVMQNPRHLVRRRGQEARLRCSPMKGHSHVYWYRQLPEEGLKFMVYLQKENIIDESGMPKERFSAEFPKEGPSILRIQQVVRGDSAAYFCASSPRGGTNEKLFFGSGTQLSVL.

This chain uses TRBV5-4 with TRBJ1-6, with 7 bases fitting TRBD1. The CDR3 spans 14 residues. Unmatched junction bases numbered 5, after V lost 2 bases and J lost 9 bases. The germline gives CDR1 SGHNT, CDR2 YYREEE (reference sequence). The CDR3 DNA reads as TGTGCCAGCAGCTTCCGGGACAGAAGTTCACCCCTCCACTTT. This encodes CASSFRDRSSPLHF.

This clone was observed a handful of times. The CDR3 bases are TGCGCCAGCAGCCCTCCCGACAGAAACTACGAGCAGTACTTC. This gives the protein CASSPPDRNYEQYF. The chain combines TRBV5-1 with TRBJ2-7, with D possibly TRBD1 on 5 matching bases. The V end lost 4 bases, the J end lost 3 bases, and 14 bases lay between the germline ends. CDR1 is SGHRS, CDR2 YFSETQ, per germline. The CDR3 covers 14 residues.

The chain links TRBV9 to TRBJ1-3; D not resolved. Germline V CDR1 and CDR2: SGDLS, YYNGEE. The length of the CDR3 is 15 residues. Trimming left V 0 bases short and J 1 base short, with 8 bases between. CDR3 region: CASSVDGISGNTIYF. CDR3 nucleotides: TGTGCCAGCAGCGTAGACGGGATTTCTGGAAACACCATATATTTT. Looking up the rest from reference TRBV9 and TRBJ1-3 gives the full variable domain: DSGVTQTPKHLITATGQRVTLRCSPRSGDLSVYWYQQSLDQGLQFLIQYYNGEERAKGNILERFSAQQFPDLHSELNLSSLELGDSALYFCASSVDGISGNTIYFGEGSWLTVV.

This chain uses TRBV7-6 with TRBJ2-1; 12 nucleotides align to TRBD1. CDR1 SGHVS and CDR2 FNYEAQ come from the germline V gene. After removal of 4 bases from V and 7 bases from J, the junction contained 5 bases not matched to a gene. CDR3 length equals 15 residues. The CDR3 nucleotides read TGTGCCAGCAGCTGGGACAGGGGGCGCGAGAATGAGCAGTTCTTC. Its translation is CASSWDRGRENEQFF.

The J gene is TRBJ2-7, the V gene TRBV7-9; D is uncertain. Germline V gene lookup returns CDR1 SEHNR and CDR2 FQNEAQ (reference sequence). The CDR3 extends over 13 amino acids. The V end lost 5 bases, the J end lost 3 bases, and 11 bases lay between the germline ends. The CDR3 sequence: CASSHPPGYEQYF. The CDR3 DNA reads as TGTGCCAGCAGCCACCCCCCGGGCTACGAGCAGTACTTC.

The chain joins TRBV7-2 to TRBJ1-2, with TRBD1 identical over 8 bases. The CDR3 sequence is 13 residues long. Germline V gives CDR1 SGHTA, CDR2 FQGNSA. J lost 1 base, V lost 10 bases, and 5 bases had no gene match. The CDR3 region has the DNA TGTGCCACTTCAGGGGGCCTTAACTATGGCTACACCTTC. Translated, it gives CATSGGLNYGYTF.

This chain uses TRBV4-1 with TRBJ1-5; no clear D gene. Germline-derived CDR1 and CDR2 are MGHRA and YSYEKL. Trimming cost V 0 bases and J 1 base, with 10 bases left between them. CDR3 length equals 16 residues. The chain's CDR3 is CASSQDDTPSNQPQHF. Here the CDR3 DNA reads TGCGCCAGCAGCCAAGATGACACCCCAAGCAATCAGCCCCAGCATTTT.

The V call is TRBV5-1, the J call TRBJ2-5, with 12 bases matching TRBD1. This CDR3 is 14 amino acids long. Germline V gives CDR1 SGHRS, CDR2 YFSETQ. V dropped 5 bases and J dropped 5; count of bases not matched to a gene: 4. The CDR3 loop is CASRTGTGGETQYF. The CDR3 coding sequence is TGCGCCAGCAGGACCGGGACAGGGGGCGAGACCCAGTACTTC.